The present TCR beta chain was sequenced within a study of control samples from healthy donors and cancer patients. The repertoire was sequenced with immunoSEQ multiplex PCR; TCRdb's copy has only in-frame clones and lacks some. The sample lists roughly 400,000 clones; 80% to 95% were seen once. CDR3 length: 22 amino acids. Per the germline V gene, CDR1 is LGHNA and CDR2 is YSLEER. Unmatched junction bases numbered 25, after V lost 2 bases and J lost 5 bases. The chain links TRBV4-3 to TRBJ2-5, with 11 bases that match TRBD2. The TCR sequence derives from a man aged 35-49 years with head and neck cancer. The sample consisted of PBMCs. Written as DNA, the CDR3 is TGCGCCAGCAGCCAATCCTGGGGGATACTAGCGGGGGAACCTGTAAGGAGGGAGACCCAGTACTTC. It specifies CASSQSWGILAGEPVRRETQYF.